The clone carrying this TCR beta chain was seen a handful of times. This may be a read error: a much more frequent sequence differs by one nucleotide. TCRdb re-analysed the 5' RACE reads in MiXCR, keeping a single row per CDR3 protein. The sample carries some 590,000 distinct CDR3 sequences, 9.6% recorded once. The data derive from a study of identical twins. CDR3 length: 11 amino acids. V was cut by 4 bases and J by 5 bases, with 5 bases left in between. From germline, CDR1 is SGHDN and CDR2 FVKESK. The same data also went into a second study, on yellow fever vaccine responses in identical twins.

The TCR comes from a woman aged 18-29 years in good health. The V and J genes are TRBV14 and TRBJ2-5; D is ambiguous. Sequenced: PBMCs. The CDR3 loop is CASSRWETQYF. The CDR3 region has the DNA TGTGCCAGCAGCCGTTGGGAGACCCAGTACTTC.